This is a list of T cell receptor beta chains from one sample in a study of T-cell reconstitution after alpha-beta-depleted transplantation in children. TCRdb re-derived calls from the PCR reads in MiXCR, one entry per CDR3 protein. The sample carries 780,000 or so distinct CDR3 sequences, around 17% recorded once. The starting material was PBMCs, mostly from graft donor cells, obtained 360 days after TCRalphabeta/CD19-depleted stem cell transplant. All receptors derive from a male patient younger than 18 who had a stem cell transplant for acute lymphoblastic leukemia, so the T cells may come from the graft donor. The CDR3 runs from the conserved cysteine through the conserved F or W. A D gene is named only where the DNA matches it firmly. Size is stated for part of the rows, as once, few or many counts, or as a class when the clone is expanded.

TRBV20-1	NA	TRBJ1-3	few	15	TGCAGTGCTCCAGGGCCTCCTGGCTCTGGAAACACCATATATTTT	CSAPGPPGSGNTIYF
TRBV9	TRBD2	TRBJ2-2	NA	16	TGTGCCAGCAGCGGGCGACTAGCGGGAGGGACCGGGGAGCTGTTTTTT	CASSGRLAGGTGELFF
TRBV20-1	TRBD2	TRBJ2-1	few	15	TGCAGTGCTAGCGACGGCCTAGCGGGAGGTGATGAGCAGTTCTTC	CSASDGLAGGDEQFF
TRBV12-5	NA	TRBJ1-4	NA	11	TGTGCTAGTGGTTTGGAAGAAAAACTGTTTTTT	CASGLEEKLFF
TRBV20-1	NA	TRBJ2-6	NA	14	TGCAGTGCTAGAGATCGGACTGGGGCCAACGTCCTGACTTTC	CSARDRTGANVLTF
TRBV12-5	NA	TRBJ2-2	few	13	TGTGCTAGTGGTTTGGCCATCACCGGGGAGCTGTTTTTT	CASGLAITGELFF
TRBV6-5	NA	TRBJ2-1	NA	14	TGTGCCAGCAGTTACTCAGGGGGGGGCGATGAGCAGTTCTTC	CASSYSGGGDEQFF
TRBV29-1	NA	TRBJ1-2	few	10	TGCAGCGCTGAGGGCTATGGCTACACCTTC	CSAEGYGYTF
TRBV5-1	TRBD2	TRBJ2-3	many	18	TGCGCCAGCAGCTTGGATGGCGGGACTAGCGGGAGACCAGATACGCAGTATTTT	CASSLDGGTSGRPDTQYF
TRBV15	NA	TRBJ1-2	few	12	TGTGCCACCAGGGACAGAGACTATGGCTACACCTTC	CATRDRDYGYTF
TRBV25-1	TRBD1	TRBJ2-7	many	16	TGTGCCAGCAGTGACGCGGCCCGGGACAGGGTCTACGAGCAGTACTTC	CASSDAARDRVYEQYF